This T cell receptor (beta chain) was sequenced in a study of cytomegalovirus exposure and HLA in healthy donors. Study-level points and caveats: An apparent linkage of common viral pathogens to several of the most significant clusters emerged in a later analysis.

To note about this clone: The antigen is not known.

Germline-derived CDR1 and CDR2 are MNHEY and SMNVEV (reference sequence). The CDR3 contains 13 residues. Trimming took 6 bases from V and 5 from J, leaving 13 bases between them. Primers: 60 Vbeta forward and 13 Jbeta reverse. Generated by immunoSEQ multiplex PCR, the TCRdb table keeps only in-frame clones and is missing some. The table includes 80,000 or so clones, about 60% detected once. This chain connects TRBV27 to TRBJ2-5, with D possibly TRBD1 on 6 matching bases. The receptor's source is a man under 40 in good health and CMV-seropositive. The sequenced sample consisted of PBMCs. CDR3: CASRAQGYETQYF. The CDR3 region has the DNA TGTGCCAGCAGAGCGCAGGGGTATGAGACCCAGTACTTC.